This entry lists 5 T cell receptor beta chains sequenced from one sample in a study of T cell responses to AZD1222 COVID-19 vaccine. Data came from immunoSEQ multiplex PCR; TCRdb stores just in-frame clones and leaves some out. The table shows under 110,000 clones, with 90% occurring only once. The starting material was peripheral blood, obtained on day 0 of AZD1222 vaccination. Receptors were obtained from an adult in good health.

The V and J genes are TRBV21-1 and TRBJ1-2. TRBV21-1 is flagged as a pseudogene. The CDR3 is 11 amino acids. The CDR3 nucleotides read TGTGCCAGCACCCCGGGGAGGGTTTGCCCCTTC. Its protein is CASTPGRVCPF.

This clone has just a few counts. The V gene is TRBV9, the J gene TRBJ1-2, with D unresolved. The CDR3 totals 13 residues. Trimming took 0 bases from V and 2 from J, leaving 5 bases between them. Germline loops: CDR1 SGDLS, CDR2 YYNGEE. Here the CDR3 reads CASSVDSNYGYTF. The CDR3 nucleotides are TGTGCCAGCAGCGTAGACAGCAACTATGGCTACACCTTC.

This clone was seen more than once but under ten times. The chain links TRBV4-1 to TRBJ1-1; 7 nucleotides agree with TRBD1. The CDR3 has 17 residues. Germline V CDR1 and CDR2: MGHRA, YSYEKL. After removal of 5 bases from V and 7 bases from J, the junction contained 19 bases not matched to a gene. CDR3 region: CASSKNRGQSGEGEAFF. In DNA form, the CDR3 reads TGCGCCAGCAGCAAAAACAGGGGACAGTCGGGGGAGGGTGAAGCTTTCTTT.

The CDR3 here is CASSQEAGDHTDTQYF. In DNA form, the CDR3 reads TGCGCCAGCAGCCAAGAAGCGGGGGACCATACAGATACGCAGTATTTT. This sequence joins TRBV4-1 and TRBJ2-3; 8 nucleotides align to TRBD2. CDR3 length equals 16 residues. J gave up 3 bases and V 0 bases, and 5 bases lay outside the gene matches. Germline values: CDR1 MGHRA, CDR2 YSYEKL.

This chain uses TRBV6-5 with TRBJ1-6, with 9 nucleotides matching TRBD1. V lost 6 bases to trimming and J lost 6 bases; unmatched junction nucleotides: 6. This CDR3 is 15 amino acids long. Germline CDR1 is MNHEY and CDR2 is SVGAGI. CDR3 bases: TGTGCCAGCAGGACAGGGGGAGGGCCTAATTCACCCCTCCACTTT. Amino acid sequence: CASRTGGGPNSPLHF.